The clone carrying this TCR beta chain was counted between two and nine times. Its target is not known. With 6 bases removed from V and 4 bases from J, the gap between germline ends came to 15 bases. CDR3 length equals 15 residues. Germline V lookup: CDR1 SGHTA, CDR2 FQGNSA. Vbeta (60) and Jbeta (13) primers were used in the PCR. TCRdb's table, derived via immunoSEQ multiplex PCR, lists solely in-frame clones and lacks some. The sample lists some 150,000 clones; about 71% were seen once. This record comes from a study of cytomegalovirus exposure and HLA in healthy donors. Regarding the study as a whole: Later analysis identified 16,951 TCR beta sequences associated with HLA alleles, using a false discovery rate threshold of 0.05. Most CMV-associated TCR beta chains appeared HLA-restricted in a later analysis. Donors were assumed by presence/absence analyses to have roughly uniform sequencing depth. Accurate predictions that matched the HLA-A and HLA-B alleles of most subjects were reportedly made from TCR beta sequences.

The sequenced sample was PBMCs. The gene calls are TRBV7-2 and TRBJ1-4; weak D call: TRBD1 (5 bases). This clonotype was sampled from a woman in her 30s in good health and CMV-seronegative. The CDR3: CASRVFGGFNEKLFF. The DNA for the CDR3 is TGTGCCAGCAGGGTTTTTGGGGGGTTTAATGAAAAACTGTTTTTT.